This is a list of T cell receptor beta chains from one sample in a study of regulatory T cells in long-lasting Graves disease. TCRdb analysed the multiplex PCR reads with MiXCR anew, one entry per CDR3 protein. The repertoire holds 550,000 to 600,000 distinct CDR3 sequences, with about 16% as singletons. These data were likewise used in another study, on T cells in Graves' hyperthyroidism and ophthalmopathy.

The sequencing used peripheral blood mononuclear cells (PBMCs), collected at new diagnosis, from a patient treated with antithyroid drugs. Receptor source: a man in his late teens or twenties with Graves disease. The CDR3 runs from the conserved cysteine through the conserved F or W. A D gene is named only where the DNA matches it firmly. The listing skips clone size in some rows; elsewhere it reads once, few, many or a size class.

D	V	size	J	CDR3	DNA
TRBD2	TRBV5-1	few	TRBJ2-5	CASSLRLVTSGRETQYF	TGCGCCAGCAGCTTGCGACTCGTGACTAGCGGGAGAGAGACCCAGTACTTC
.	TRBV24-1	.	TRBJ2-3	CATSDPGGLDTQYF	TGTGCCACCAGTGATCCCGGGGGTCTCGATACGCAGTATTTT
TRBD1	TRBV9	many	TRBJ2-7	CASSADPGQSLEQYF	TGTGCCAGCAGCGCAGACCCGGGACAGTCATTGGAGCAGTACTTC
.	TRBV6-2/TRBV6-3	few	TRBJ2-3	CATREVILNTQYF	TGTGCCACCCGAGAAGTGATATTGAATACGCAGTATTTT
TRBD2	TRBV5-1	many	TRBJ2-3	CASSLVAGGTDTQYF	TGCGCCAGCAGCTTGGTGGCGGGAGGCACAGATACGCAGTATTTT
TRBD1	TRBV29-1	many	TRBJ2-3	CSVGQVVADTQYF	TGCAGCGTGGGACAGGTAGTCGCAGATACGCAGTATTTT
.	TRBV27	many	TRBJ2-1	CASSFVGSSYNEQFF	TGTGCCAGCAGTTTTGTGGGAAGCTCCTACAATGAGCAGTTCTTC
.	TRBV5-5	many	TRBJ2-1	CASSLGLWDLSTYNEQFF	TGTGCCAGCAGCTTGGGTTTGTGGGACCTCTCCACCTACAATGAGCAGTTCTTC
.	TRBV6-4	.	TRBJ2-5	CASSVLRDRQETQYF	TGTGCCAGCAGTGTGCTACGGGATCGGCAAGAGACCCAGTACTTC
.	TRBV7-9	many	TRBJ1-1	CASSLRQNTEAFF	TGTGCCAGCAGCTTAAGACAGAACACTGAAGCTTTCTTT
TRBD1	TRBV2	many	TRBJ2-5	CASRPFRGRQTQYF	TGTGCCAGCAGACCGTTCAGGGGGCGGCAGACCCAGTACTTC
TRBD1	TRBV28	few	TRBJ2-1	CASTLPGQGFYEQFF	TGTGCCAGCACCTTACCGGGACAGGGGTTCTATGAGCAGTTCTTC
TRBD1	TRBV30	few	TRBJ2-7	CAWSVGQGPSEQYF	TGTGCCTGGAGTGTGGGACAGGGCCCTTCCGAGCAGTACTTC
.	TRBV28	few	TRBJ2-1	CASTAGGHNEQFF	TGTGCCAGCACTGCCGGGGGGCACAATGAGCAGTTCTTC
.	TRBV30	.	TRBJ2-2	CAWGGPGELFF	TGTGCCTGGGGGGGACCCGGGGAGCTGTTTTTT